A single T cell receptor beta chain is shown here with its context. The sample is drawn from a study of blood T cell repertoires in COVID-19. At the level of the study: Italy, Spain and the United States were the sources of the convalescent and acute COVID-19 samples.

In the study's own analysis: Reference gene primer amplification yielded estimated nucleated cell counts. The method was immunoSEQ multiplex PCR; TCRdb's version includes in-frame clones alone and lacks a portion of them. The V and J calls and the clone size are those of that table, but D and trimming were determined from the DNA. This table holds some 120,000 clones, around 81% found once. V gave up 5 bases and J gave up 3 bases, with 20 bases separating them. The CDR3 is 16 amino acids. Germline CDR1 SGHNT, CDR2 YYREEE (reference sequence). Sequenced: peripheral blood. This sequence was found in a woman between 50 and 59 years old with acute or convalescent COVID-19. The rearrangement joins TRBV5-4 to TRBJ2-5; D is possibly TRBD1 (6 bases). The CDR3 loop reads CASSQPWVAGEETQYF. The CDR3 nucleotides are TGTGCCAGCAGTCAACCTTGGGTGGCAGGGGAAGAGACCCAGTACTTC.